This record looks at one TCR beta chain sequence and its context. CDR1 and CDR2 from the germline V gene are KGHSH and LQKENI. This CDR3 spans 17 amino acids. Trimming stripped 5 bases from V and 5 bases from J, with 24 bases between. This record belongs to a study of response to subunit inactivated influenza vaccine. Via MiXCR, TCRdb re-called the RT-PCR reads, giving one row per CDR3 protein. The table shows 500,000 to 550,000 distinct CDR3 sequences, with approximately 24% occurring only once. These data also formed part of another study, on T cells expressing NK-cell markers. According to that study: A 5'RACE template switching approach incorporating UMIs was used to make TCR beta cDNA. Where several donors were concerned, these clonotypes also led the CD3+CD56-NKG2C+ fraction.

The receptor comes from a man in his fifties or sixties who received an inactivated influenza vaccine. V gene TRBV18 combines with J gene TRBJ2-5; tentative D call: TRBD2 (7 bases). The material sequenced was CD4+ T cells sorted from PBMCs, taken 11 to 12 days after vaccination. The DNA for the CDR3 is TGTGCCAGCTCAATGACAGGACCTGCCGCCGGGGGGGAGACCCAGTACTTC. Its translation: CASSMTGPAAGGETQYF.